These 14 T cell receptor beta chains originate from one sample sequenced in a study of T cell changes during pregnancy in multiple sclerosis. The assay was immunoSEQ multiplex PCR, and TCRdb's table has in-frame clones only and misses some. The repertoire holds fewer than 70,000 clones, with 85% to 95% as singletons. Sequences were derived from CD8+ T cells from peripheral blood mononuclear cells, sampled in the third trimester of pregnancy. The receptors shown here come from a female donor in good health, enrolled as a control in a pregnancy study.

Points on this clone: An end of the junction differs from the germline gene, which may be a read error. The V call is TRBV4-3, the J call TRBJ2-7, with TRBD1 matching over 9 bases. The CDR3 is 15 amino acids. From germline, CDR1 is LGHNA and CDR2 YSLEER. The CDR3 coding sequence is TGCGCCAGCAGCCGTGGGACAGGGTCCTCCAACGAGCAGTACTTC. Protein sequence: CASSRGTGSSNEQYF.

The genes are TRBV4-3 and TRBJ2-1, with D maybe TRBD1 (5 bases). Germline loops: CDR1 LGHNA, CDR2 YSLEER. Trimming left V 1 base short and J 15 bases short, with 16 bases between. The CDR3 is made up of 13 amino acids. CDR3 coding DNA: TGCGCCAGCAGCCAAGCCGATGACAGTTTTCGGTTCTTC. It yields the protein CASSQADDSFRFF.

The chain carries TRBV11-2 and TRBJ1-1; 9 nucleotides match TRBD1. The CDR3 runs to 16 residues. V gave up 5 bases and J gave up 1 base; unmatched junction bases: 8. Germline V gene sequence: CDR1 SGHAT, CDR2 FQNNGV. CDR3 sequence reads: CASSAGTGRKNTEAFF. In nucleotides, the CDR3 is TGTGCCAGCAGCGCTGGGACAGGGCGCAAGAACACTGAAGCTTTCTTT.

V and J are TRBV19 and TRBJ2-3; D possibly corresponds to TRBD1 (6 bases). Germline V gene sequence: CDR1 LNHDA, CDR2 SQIVND (reference sequence). This CDR3 has 15 residues. Trimming took off 6 bases at V and 0 bases at J, with 13 bases between the two ends. The CDR3 sequence: CASSWGPISTDTQYF. The CDR3 nucleotides are TGTGCCAGTAGCTGGGGGCCAATTAGCACAGATACGCAGTATTTT. Variable domain in full (rest from reference TRBV19 and TRBJ2-3): DGGITQSPKYLFRKEGQNVTLSCEQNLNHDAMYWYRQDPGQGLRLIYYSQIVNDFQKGDIAEGYSVSREKKESFPLTVTSAQKNPTAFYLCASSWGPISTDTQYFGPGTRLTVL.

The chain recombines TRBV6-5 with TRBJ1-2; TRBD1 matches 8 bases. Germline V gene lookup returns CDR1 MNHEY and CDR2 SVGAGI. CDR3 length: 14 residues. The V segment lost 10 bases and the J segment 7 bases; nucleotides outside the gene matches: 14. The CDR3 region has the DNA TGTGCCACCCACAACCACCGGGACAGGAGTGGCTACACCTTC. Its translation is CATHNHRDRSGYTF.

This sequence joins TRBV29-1 and TRBJ2-2; 14 bases line up with TRBD2. Germline loops: CDR1 SQVTM, CDR2 ANQGSEA. The CDR3 totals 20 residues. The V segment lost 1 base and the J segment 0 bases; nucleotides outside the gene matches: 10. The DNA of the CDR3 is TGCAGCGTTGAAGGGGTCCCGGGACTAGCGGGGGATCCGAACACCGGGGAGCTGTTTTTT. This sequence encodes CSVEGVPGLAGDPNTGELFF.

The chain couples TRBV28 to TRBJ1-3; 7 bases align to TRBD1. Germline CDR1 is MDHEN and CDR2 is SYDVKM. Unmatched junction bases numbered 19, after V lost 8 bases and J lost 0 bases. CDR3 length equals 19 residues. The CDR3 here is CASPSPLNKQGNSGNTIYF. Written as DNA, the CDR3 is TGTGCCAGCCCCTCCCCACTGAATAAACAGGGGAACTCTGGAAACACCATATATTTT.

This chain uses TRBV6-4 with TRBJ2-7; maybe TRBD1 (6 bases). V gave up 8 bases and J gave up 0 bases, with 17 bases separating them. This CDR3 contains 15 residues. Germline V gene lookup returns CDR1 MRHNA and CDR2 SNTAGT. In DNA form, the CDR3 reads TGTGCCAGCGGGAGCATGACAGGCCACTCCTACGAGCAGTACTTC. It encodes CASGSMTGHSYEQYF.

This clone was counted only a few times. V gene TRBV6-4 combines with J gene TRBJ2-6, with 8 bases identical to TRBD2. Germline lookup yields CDR1 MRHNA and CDR2 SNTAGT. Trimming removed 6 bases from V and 0 bases from J; junction bases left unmatched: 7. CDR3 length equals 17 residues. CDR3 DNA sequence: TGTGCCAGCAGCGGGGGGGACACGTACTCTGGGGCCAACGTCCTGACTTTC. Encoded protein: CASSGGDTYSGANVLTF.

The chain joins TRBV5-1 to TRBJ2-5; 8 nucleotides line up with TRBD1. J was trimmed by 1 base and V by 4 bases; bases with no gene match: 9. Germline V gene data show CDR1 as SGHRS and CDR2 as YFSETQ. The CDR3 loop spans 16 amino acids. The CDR3 nucleotides are TGCGCCAGCAGCCCCAAGGGTGACAGGGGCCAAGAGACCCAGTACTTC. This encodes CASSPKGDRGQETQYF.

The rearrangement uses TRBV21-1 and TRBJ1-5; the table's TRBD1 call for D was not verified on the DNA. TRBV21-1 is annotated as a pseudogene. The CDR3 length is 16 residues. The CDR3 coding sequence is TGTGCCGGGACCGGAGGGGGCGGCAATAGCAATCAGCCCCAGCATTTT. Translation: CAGTGGGGNSNQPQHF.

V and J are TRBV7-9 and TRBJ1-1; D is unresolved. The V end was cut by 3 bases, the J end by 1 base, with 9 bases between. CDR1 and CDR2 (germline): SEHNR, FQNEAQ (reference sequence). CDR3 length equals 14 residues. This chain's CDR3 is CASSFNYKNTEAFF. In nucleotides, the CDR3 is TGTGCCAGCAGCTTTAATTATAAGAACACTGAAGCTTTCTTT.

This chain uses TRBV15 with TRBJ1-2; 7 bases map to TRBD1. The CDR3 sequence is 14 residues long. Germline CDR1 is LNHNV and CDR2 is YYDKDF (reference sequence). V trimming: 3 bases; J trimming: 0 bases; junction bases outside the gene matches: 1. CDR3 in amino acids: CATSRDRSNYGYTF. CDR3 bases: TGTGCCACCAGCAGGGACAGGTCTAACTATGGCTACACCTTC.

The chain links TRBV27 to TRBJ2-7, with D possibly matching TRBD2 (6 bases). The CDR3 is 14 amino acids. Germline V lookup: CDR1 MNHEY, CDR2 SMNVEV (reference sequence). The V end lost 2 bases, the J end lost 2 bases, and 10 bases lay between the germline ends. In DNA, the CDR3 is TGTGCCAGCAGTTTAGTTGGGGAGGCCTACGAGCAGTACTTC. Its translation is CASSLVGEAYEQYF.